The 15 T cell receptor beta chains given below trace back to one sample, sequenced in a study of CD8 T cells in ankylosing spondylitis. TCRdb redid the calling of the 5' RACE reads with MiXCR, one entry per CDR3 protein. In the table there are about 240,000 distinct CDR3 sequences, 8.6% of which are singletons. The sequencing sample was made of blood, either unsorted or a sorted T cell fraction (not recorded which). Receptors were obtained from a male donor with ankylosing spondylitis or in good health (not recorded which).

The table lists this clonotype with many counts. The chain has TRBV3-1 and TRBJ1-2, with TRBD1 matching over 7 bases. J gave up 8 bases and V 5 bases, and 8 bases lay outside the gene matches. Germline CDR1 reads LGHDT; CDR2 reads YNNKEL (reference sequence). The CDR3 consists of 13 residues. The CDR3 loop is CASSEQGWRGYTF. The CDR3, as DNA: TGTGCCAGCAGCGAACAGGGGTGGCGAGGCTACACCTTC.

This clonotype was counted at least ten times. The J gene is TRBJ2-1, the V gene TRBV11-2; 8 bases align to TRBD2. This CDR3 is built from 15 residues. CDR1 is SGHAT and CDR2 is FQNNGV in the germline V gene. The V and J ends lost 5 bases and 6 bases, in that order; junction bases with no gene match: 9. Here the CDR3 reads CASSRGTSLGNEQFF. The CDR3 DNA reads TGTGCCAGCAGCAGGGGGACTAGTTTGGGCAATGAGCAGTTCTTC.

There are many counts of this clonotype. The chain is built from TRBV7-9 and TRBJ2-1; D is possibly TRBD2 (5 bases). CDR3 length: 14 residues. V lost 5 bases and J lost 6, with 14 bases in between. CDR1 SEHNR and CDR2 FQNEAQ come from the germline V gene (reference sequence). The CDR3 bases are TGTGCCAGCAGCCCCCCCCTAGCAGCCAATGAGCAGTTCTTC. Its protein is CASSPPLAANEQFF.

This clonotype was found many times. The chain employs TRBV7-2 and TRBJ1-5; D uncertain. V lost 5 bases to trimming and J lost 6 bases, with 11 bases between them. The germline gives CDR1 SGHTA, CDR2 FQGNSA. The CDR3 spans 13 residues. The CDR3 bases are TGTGCCAGCAGCCCCCATGAGGGTCAGCCCCAGCATTTT. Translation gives CASSPHEGQPQHF. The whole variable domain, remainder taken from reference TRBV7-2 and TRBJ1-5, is GAGVSQSPSNKVTEKGKDVELRCDPISGHTALYWYRQSLGQGLEFLIYFQGNSAPDKSGLPSDRFSAERTGGSVSTLTIQRTQQEDSAVYLCASSPHEGQPQHFGDGTRLSIL.

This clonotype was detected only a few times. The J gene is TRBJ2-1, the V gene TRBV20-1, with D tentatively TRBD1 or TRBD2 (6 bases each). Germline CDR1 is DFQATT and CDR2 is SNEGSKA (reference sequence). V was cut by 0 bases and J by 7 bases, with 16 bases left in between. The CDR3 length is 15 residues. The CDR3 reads CSARETPGAGNEQFF. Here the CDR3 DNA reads TGCAGTGCTAGAGAAACACCGGGGGCGGGGAATGAGCAGTTCTTC.

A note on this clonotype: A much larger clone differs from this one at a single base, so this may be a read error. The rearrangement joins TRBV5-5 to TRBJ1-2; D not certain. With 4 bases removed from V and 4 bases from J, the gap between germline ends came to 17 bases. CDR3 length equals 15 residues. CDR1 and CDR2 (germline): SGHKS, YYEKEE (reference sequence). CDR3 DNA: TGTGCCAGCAGCCCCGGGATAAGAAGCTTCTATGGCTACACCTTC. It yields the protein CASSPGIRSFYGYTF.

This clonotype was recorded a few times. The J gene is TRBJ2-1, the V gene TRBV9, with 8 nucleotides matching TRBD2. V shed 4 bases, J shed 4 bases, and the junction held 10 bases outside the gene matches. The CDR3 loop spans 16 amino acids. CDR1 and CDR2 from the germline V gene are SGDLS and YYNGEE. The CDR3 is CASSLGSGGLYNEQFF. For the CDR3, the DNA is TGTGCCAGCAGCCTGGGAAGCGGGGGATTATACAATGAGCAGTTCTTC.

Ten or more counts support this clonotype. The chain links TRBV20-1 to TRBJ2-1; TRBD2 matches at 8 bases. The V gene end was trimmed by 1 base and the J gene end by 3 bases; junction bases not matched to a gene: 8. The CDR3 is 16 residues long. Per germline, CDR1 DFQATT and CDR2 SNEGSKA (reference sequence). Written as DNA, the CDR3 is TGCAGTGCTAGAGGGGTAGCAGCGGGAGACTACAATGAGCAGTTCTTC. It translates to CSARGVAAGDYNEQFF.

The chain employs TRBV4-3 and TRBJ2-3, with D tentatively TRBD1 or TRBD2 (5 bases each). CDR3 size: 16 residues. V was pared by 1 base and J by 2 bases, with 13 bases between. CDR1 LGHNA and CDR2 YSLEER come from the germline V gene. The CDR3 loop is CASSQGWAGTTDTQYF. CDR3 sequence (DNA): TGCGCCAGCAGCCAAGGATGGGCAGGGACCACAGATACGCAGTATTTT.

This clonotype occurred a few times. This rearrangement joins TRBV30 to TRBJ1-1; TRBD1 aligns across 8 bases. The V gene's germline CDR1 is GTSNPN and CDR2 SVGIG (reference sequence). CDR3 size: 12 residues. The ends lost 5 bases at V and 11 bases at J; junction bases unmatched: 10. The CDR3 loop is CAWGDRRTSAFF. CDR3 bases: TGTGCCTGGGGGGACAGGAGGACTTCGGCTTTCTTT.

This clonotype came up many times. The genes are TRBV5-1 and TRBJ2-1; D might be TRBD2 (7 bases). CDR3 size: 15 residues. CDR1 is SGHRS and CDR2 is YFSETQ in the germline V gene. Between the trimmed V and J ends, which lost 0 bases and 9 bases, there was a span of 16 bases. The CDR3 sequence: CASSLVGGATSEQFF. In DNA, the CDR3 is TGCGCCAGCAGCTTGGTGGGGGGGGCAACCAGTGAGCAGTTCTTC.

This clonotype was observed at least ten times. The CDR3 nucleotides are TGTGCCAGCAGCGTCTCTTCTACCACAGATACGCAGTATTTT. Translated: CASSVSSTTDTQYF. J is TRBJ2-3 and V is TRBV7-9; D is undetermined. Trimming cost V 5 bases and J 2 bases, with 11 bases left between them. This CDR3 is 14 amino acids long. From germline, CDR1 is SEHNR and CDR2 FQNEAQ (reference sequence). Filled out from reference TRBV7-9 and TRBJ2-3, the complete variable domain reads DTGVSQNPRHKITKRGQNVTFRCDPISEHNRLYWYRQTLGQGPEFLTYFQNEAQLEKSRLLSDRFSAERPKGSFSTLEIQRTEQGDSAMYLCASSVSSTTDTQYFGPGTRLTVL.

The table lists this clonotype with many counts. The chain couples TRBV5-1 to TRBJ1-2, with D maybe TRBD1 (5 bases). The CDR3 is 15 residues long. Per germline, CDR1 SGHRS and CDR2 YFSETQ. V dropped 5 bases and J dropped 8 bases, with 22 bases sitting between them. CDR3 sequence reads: CASRDVLHQGGGYTF. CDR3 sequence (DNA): TGCGCCAGCAGAGACGTACTACACCAGGGAGGAGGCTACACCTTC.

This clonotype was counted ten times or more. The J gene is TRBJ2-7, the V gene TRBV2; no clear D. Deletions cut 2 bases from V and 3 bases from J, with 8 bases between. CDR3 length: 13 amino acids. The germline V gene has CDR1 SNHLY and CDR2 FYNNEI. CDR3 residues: CASSEKRNYEQYF. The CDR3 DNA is TGTGCCAGCAGTGAAAAACGGAACTACGAGCAGTACTTC.

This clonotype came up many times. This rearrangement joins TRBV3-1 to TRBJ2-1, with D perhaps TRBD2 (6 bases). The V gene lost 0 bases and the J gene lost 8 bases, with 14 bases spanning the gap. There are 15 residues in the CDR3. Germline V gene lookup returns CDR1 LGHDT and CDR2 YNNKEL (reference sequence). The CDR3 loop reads CASSQDRRGGDEQFF. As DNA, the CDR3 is TGTGCCAGCAGCCAAGATCGAAGGGGAGGCGATGAGCAGTTCTTC.